These 18 T cell receptor beta chains came from one sample sequenced in a study of CD8+CD57+ T cells in acquired aplastic anemia. The study profiled TCR beta VDJ and CDR3 using genomic DNA as template. A single record per CDR3 protein comes from TCRdb applying MiXCR to the reads. The sample lists roughly 250,000 distinct CDR3 sequences, 40% to 50% occurring once. In patients chosen for sequencing, flow cytometry had shown CD8+CD57+ cell expansion. Sequences were obtained from sorted CD4+, CD8+, or CD8+CD57+ T cells (not recorded which) from PBMCs. These receptors were collected from a human donor with aplastic anemia.

This clonotype was seen many times. V and J are TRBV9 and TRBJ1-1; D gene uncertain. CDR3 length: 15 residues. Germline CDR1 SGDLS, CDR2 YYNGEE. V was shortened by 0 bases and J by 0 bases, with 9 bases between the two germline ends. CDR3 bases: TGTGCCAGCAGCGTAGATGGGAAACTGAACACTGAAGCTTTCTTT. The encoded protein is CASSVDGKLNTEAFF.

The table lists this clonotype with many counts. This chain connects TRBV28 to TRBJ2-7; D gene uncertain. The CDR3 is 13 residues long. Germline loops: CDR1 MDHEN, CDR2 SYDVKM. With 5 bases removed from V and 4 bases from J, the gap between germline ends came to 12 bases. CDR3 region: CASSGYGPYEQYF. The CDR3 bases are TGTGCCAGCAGTGGGTACGGACCGTACGAGCAGTACTTC.

This clonotype was seen many times. This rearrangement joins TRBV14 to TRBJ2-6; possibly TRBD2 for D (7 bases). Trimming took 4 bases from V and 1 from J, leaving 14 bases between them. The CDR3 is made up of 17 amino acids. Germline V gives CDR1 SGHDN, CDR2 FVKESK. Here the CDR3 DNA reads TGTGCCAGCAGCCTTACGGGGGGCTTGTCTGGGGCCAACGTCCTGACTTTC. Its protein is CASSLTGGLSGANVLTF.

The rearrangement links TRBV9 to TRBJ2-1; 10 nucleotides match TRBD2. Germline V CDR1 and CDR2: SGDLS, YYNGEE. This CDR3 contains 15 residues. V dropped 2 bases and J dropped 2; count of bases not matched to a gene: 1. The CDR3 loop reads CASSVSGGPYNEQFF. The CDR3 region has the DNA TGTGCCAGCAGCGTTAGCGGGGGGCCCTACAATGAGCAGTTCTTC.

The chain recombines TRBV6-5 with TRBJ2-7, with a possible D match to TRBD1 (6 bases). Germline-derived CDR1 and CDR2 are MNHEY and SVGAGI. V lost 4 bases and J lost 2, with 9 bases in between. The CDR3 extends over 13 amino acids. CDR3 nucleotides: TGTGCCAGCAGTTTTAACAGGGCCTACGAGCAGTACTTC. Its translation is CASSFNRAYEQYF.

This clonotype was counted once. This sequence joins TRBV7-9 and TRBJ1-5; D unclear. Germline V gives CDR1 SEHNR, CDR2 FQNEAQ (reference sequence). V lost 10 bases and J lost 6, with 13 bases in between. This CDR3 region has 12 residues. The CDR3 reads CANGLGSQPQHF. The CDR3 nucleotides read TGTGCCAACGGCTTAGGGAGTCAGCCCCAGCATTTT.

The chain links TRBV2 to TRBJ2-7; TRBD1 aligns across 8 bases. Germline CDR1 reads SNHLY; CDR2 reads FYNNEI. The trim removed 2 bases at V and 2 bases at J, leaving 2 bases unmatched. The CDR3 is 14 residues long. CDR3 nucleotides: TGTGCCAGCAGTGAAAGGACAGGGCCCTACGAGCAGTACTTC. Protein product: CASSERTGPYEQYF.

This chain uses TRBV5-1 with TRBJ1-1; 10 positions match TRBD1. This CDR3 is 17 amino acids long. The germline V gene encodes CDR1 SGHRS and CDR2 YFSETQ. Unmatched junction bases numbered 13, after V lost 3 bases and J lost 5 bases. The DNA of the CDR3 is TGCGCCAGCAGCTCCTCCTCGCTTGGGACAGGGGTAACTGAAGCTTTCTTT. It specifies CASSSSSLGTGVTEAFF.

The table lists this clonotype with many counts. This rearrangement joins TRBV7-9 to TRBJ1-5; D call uncertain. This CDR3 has 14 residues. Trimming took off 1 base at V and 0 bases at J, with 4 bases between the two ends. CDR1 and CDR2 (germline): SEHNR, FQNEAQ (reference sequence). The CDR3 loop is CASSLEYSNQPQHF. The CDR3 DNA sequence: TGTGCCAGCAGCTTAGAGTATAGCAATCAGCCCCAGCATTTT.

On this clonotype itself: The missing conserved phenylalanine or tryptophan at the end of this CDR3 makes a read error likely. In DNA, the CDR3 is TGTGCCATATACACTGAAGCTTTCTCT. Its protein product is CAIYTEAFS. This chain links TRBV28 with TRBJ1-1; the D is unclear. V was shortened by 10 bases and J by 3 bases, with 3 bases between the two germline ends. The CDR3 loop spans 9 amino acids. The germline V gene encodes CDR1 MDHEN and CDR2 SYDVKM.

The chain couples TRBV30 to TRBJ2-7, with TRBD1 as a possible D gene (6 bases). The CDR3 has 13 amino acids. Germline values: CDR1 GTSNPN, CDR2 SVGIG (reference sequence). V lost 3 bases to trimming and J lost 5 bases, with 14 bases between them. CDR3 DNA sequence: TGTGCCTGGAGACAGGGTATAGGCGACGAGCAGTACTTC. Protein sequence: CAWRQGIGDEQYF.

This clonotype was recorded many times. The V gene is TRBV7-9, the J gene TRBJ2-1; possibly TRBD1 or TRBD2 for D (5 bases each). The CDR3 is 15 amino acids. V lost 4 bases and J lost 3, with 13 bases in between. Germline V lookup: CDR1 SEHNR, CDR2 FQNEAQ (reference sequence). The CDR3 reads CASSSWGIGYNEQFF. The CDR3, as DNA: TGTGCCAGCAGCTCCTGGGGGATAGGCTACAATGAGCAGTTCTTC.

The rearrangement links TRBV20-1 to TRBJ2-3, with 9 bases fitting TRBD2. This CDR3 is 15 amino acids long. With V trimmed by 0 bases and J by 11 bases, 12 bases remained unmatched. CDR1 and CDR2 from the germline V gene are DFQATT and SNEGSKA (reference sequence). The CDR3 DNA reads TGCAGTGCTAGAGAGATCAGCGGGGGGTACAATGAGCAGTATTTT. Protein sequence: CSAREISGGYNEQYF.

V and J are TRBV19 and TRBJ2-6, with 8 bases matching TRBD2. Trimming removed 1 base from V and 11 bases from J; junction bases left unmatched: 4. This CDR3 has 14 residues. Germline values: CDR1 LNHDA, CDR2 SQIVND (reference sequence). In nucleotides, the CDR3 is TGTGCCAGTAGTATAGGGCCCGGGGGGGACGTCCTGACTTTC. Residues: CASSIGPGGDVLTF.

About this clonotype: One base away lies a much larger clone, so this may be a sequencing read error. The chain has TRBV6-6 and TRBJ2-7, with 9 bases lining up with TRBD2. Germline trimming cut 5 bases from V and 7 bases from J; bases unmatched to any gene: 9. CDR1 is MNHNY, CDR2 SVGAGI, per germline (reference sequence). The CDR3 extends over 14 amino acids. The CDR3 is CASSDSGGLSEQYF. CDR3 nucleotide sequence: TGTGCCAGCAGTGACAGCGGGGGGCTGAGTGAGCAGTACTTC.

This sequence joins TRBV19 and TRBJ1-2; tentative D call: TRBD1 (5 bases). Germline V lookup: CDR1 LNHDA, CDR2 SQIVND (reference sequence). The CDR3 is 14 residues long. V lost 8 bases and J lost 0, with 13 bases in between. CDR3 sequence: CASLSGGANYGYTF. CDR3 sequence (DNA): TGTGCCAGTTTGTCGGGGGGTGCTAACTATGGCTACACCTTC.

The chain uses TRBV7-2 and TRBJ2-1; TRBD1 agrees at 8 bases. V was clipped by 5 bases and J by 0 bases; unmatched bases: 6. The germline V gene encodes CDR1 SGHTA and CDR2 FQGNSA. CDR3 length: 16 amino acids. CDR3 DNA: TGTGCCAGCAGCGACCGACAGGGGAGCTCCTACAATGAGCAGTTCTTC. Translated: CASSDRQGSSYNEQFF. The full variable domain, its missing parts supplied by reference TRBV7-2 and TRBJ2-1, is GAGVSQSPSNKVTEKGKDVELRCDPISGHTALYWYRQSLGQGLEFLIYFQGNSAPDKSGLPSDRFSAERTGGSVSTLTIQRTQQEDSAVYLCASSDRQGSSYNEQFFGPGTRLTVL.

This clonotype was seen only once. This chain links TRBV7-2 with TRBJ2-1; maybe TRBD1 (6 bases). Between the trimmed V and J ends, which lost 1 base and 7 bases, there was a span of 14 bases. The CDR3 is 15 amino acids. Germline CDR1 reads SGHTA; CDR2 reads FQGNSA. The CDR3 loop is CASSLVPGAINEQFF. CDR3 in DNA: TGTGCCAGCAGCTTAGTCCCAGGGGCTATTAATGAGCAGTTCTTC.